A single sample is the source of the 18 T cell receptor beta chains below, sequenced in a study of cytomegalovirus exposure and HLA in healthy donors (dated by TCRdb to the late 2010s). The library was produced with the immunoSEQ multiplex PCR assay. Here the immuneACCESS table is served through TCRdb, limited to in-frame sequences with V and J called. Missing clones are a known gap in these copies; in checked studies unresolved V genes cover under half, and the rest lacks a known reason. The sample table contains under 65,000 clones; only one count was recorded for more than 70% of them. The top ten hold 8.4% of the sample. The sequencing input was PBMCs. The receptors were sampled from a woman between 18 and 30 years old in good health and CMV-seropositive.

The genes are TRBV9 and TRBJ1-2; weak D call: TRBD1 (5 bases). The length of the CDR3 is 16 residues. Trimming pared 0 bases from V and 4 bases from J, leaving 16 bases between. Germline-derived CDR1 and CDR2 are SGDLS and YYNGEE. DNA of the CDR3: TGTGCCAGCAGCGTAGAGGTGGGGCGCAATGGCTATGGCTACACCTTC. It is translated as CASSVEVGRNGYGYTF.

The rearrangement joins TRBV5-5 to TRBJ2-1, with a weak D call TRBD2 (6 bases). Trimming took 2 bases from V and 4 from J, leaving 13 bases between them. CDR3 length: 15 amino acids. CDR1 is SGHKS and CDR2 is YYEKEE in the germline V gene (reference sequence). The CDR3 DNA reads as TGTGCCAGCAGCTTTATCGCGGGGAGATACAATGAGCAGTTCTTC. As protein: CASSFIAGRYNEQFF.

The gene calls are TRBV6-4 and TRBJ2-2; D remains unclear. There are 14 residues in the CDR3. CDR1 and CDR2 (germline): MRHNA, SNTAGT. Between the trimmed V and J ends, which lost 0 bases and 4 bases, there was a span of 6 bases. As DNA, the CDR3 is TGTGCCAGCAGTGACTCGCCGGGCACCGGGGAGCTGTTTTTT. Translated: CASSDSPGTGELFF.

The chain joins TRBV9 to TRBJ1-2; perhaps TRBD1 as D (6 bases). From germline, CDR1 is SGDLS and CDR2 YYNGEE. V was clipped by 5 bases and J by 6 bases, with 17 bases between them. This CDR3 contains 14 residues. CDR3 nucleotide sequence: TGTGCCAGCAGTGACAGGAACATTGGCAATGGCTACACCTTC. This encodes CASSDRNIGNGYTF.

The chain joins TRBV6-1 to TRBJ1-2; TRBD1 agrees at 10 bases. CDR1 and CDR2 (germline): MNHNS, SASEGT. The CDR3 length is 15 residues. The V gene end was trimmed by 7 bases and the J gene end by 6 bases; junction bases not matched to a gene: 11. CDR3 DNA: TGTGCCAGCACCGGGAGGACAGGGGGTTTGGATGGCTACACCTTC. Translating gives CASTGRTGGLDGYTF.

In DNA, the CDR3 is TGTGCCAGCAGTGACCAGGGACAGGGGGGCAATCAGCCCCAGCATTTT. Its protein product is CASSDQGQGGNQPQHF. This rearrangement joins TRBV25-1 to TRBJ1-5; TRBD1 agrees at 11 bases. J was trimmed by 2 bases and V by 3 bases; bases with no gene match: 3. The CDR3 is made up of 16 amino acids. The germline CDR1 and CDR2 sequences are MGHDK and SYGVNS.

The gene calls are TRBV9 and TRBJ2-7; TRBD1 agrees at 7 bases. The germline CDR1 and CDR2 sequences are SGDLS and YYNGEE. Trimming at V came to 0 bases and at J to 5 bases, leaving 11 bases not matched to a gene. This CDR3 is built from 16 residues. The DNA of the CDR3 is TGTGCCAGCAGCGTAGCTGGGACAGCATTAATTAACGAGCAGTACTTC. The encoded protein is CASSVAGTALINEQYF.

The genes are TRBV6-4 and TRBJ2-5; tentative D call: TRBD2 (6 bases). Germline CDR1 MRHNA, CDR2 SNTAGT. The CDR3 runs 14 residues. V was clipped by 7 bases and J by 7 bases, with 19 bases between them. The CDR3 region has the DNA TGTGCCAGCAACCGGGACCCGGCGCGGGGGACCCAGTACTTC. Protein: CASNRDPARGTQYF.

This chain's CDR3 is CASSSWDGQASYNEQFF. In DNA, the CDR3 is TGTGCCAGCAGTTCATGGGATGGACAGGCATCCTACAATGAGCAGTTCTTC. The V call is TRBV27, the J call TRBJ2-1; TRBD1 agrees at 7 bases. The CDR3 totals 17 residues. In germline, CDR1 is MNHEY, CDR2 SMNVEV (reference sequence). Losses at the gene ends were 4 bases for V and 1 base for J; bases not matched to a gene: 10.

V and J are TRBV4-3 and TRBJ2-3, with TRBD2 matching over 7 bases. With V trimmed by 1 base and J by 3 bases, 4 bases remained unmatched. Germline-derived CDR1 and CDR2 are LGHNA and YSLEER. The CDR3 is 15 residues long. Written as DNA, the CDR3 is TGCGCCAGCAGCCAAGTTAACGGGGGGACAGATACGCAGTATTTT. Its protein is CASSQVNGGTDTQYF.

The chain uses TRBV28 and TRBJ2-3; 9 bases line up with TRBD2. V gave up 8 bases and J gave up 4 bases; unmatched junction bases: 10. The CDR3 length is 15 residues. Germline values: CDR1 MDHEN, CDR2 SYDVKM. The CDR3: CASQGLRTSADTQYF. The CDR3 DNA sequence: TGTGCCAGCCAAGGTTTGAGGACTAGCGCAGATACGCAGTATTTT.

The rearrangement uses TRBV28 and TRBJ2-6; TRBD1 matches at 9 bases. The V gene's germline CDR1 is MDHEN and CDR2 SYDVKM. The V gene end was trimmed by 4 bases and the J gene end by 2 bases; junction bases not matched to a gene: 9. CDR3 length: 18 amino acids. CDR3 DNA sequence: TGTGCCAGCAGTTACCCGGGACAGGGACTTGCTGGGGCCAACGTCCTGACTTTC. This codes for CASSYPGQGLAGANVLTF.

The chain's CDR3 is CASGSPGDSYEQYF. CDR3 sequence (DNA): TGTGCCAGCGGGTCGCCGGGAGATTCCTACGAGCAGTACTTC. The V call is TRBV7-9, the J call TRBJ2-7; weak D call: TRBD2 (6 bases). This CDR3 has 14 residues. Germline CDR1 SEHNR, CDR2 FQNEAQ (reference sequence). V lost 8 bases to trimming and J lost 1 base, with 15 bases between them.

The chain combines TRBV9 with TRBJ2-7, with TRBD1 as a possible D gene (6 bases). The germline CDR1 and CDR2 sequences are SGDLS and YYNGEE. The V and J ends lost 0 bases and 2 bases respectively, with 12 bases between them. CDR3 length: 15 amino acids. The CDR3 protein is CASSVEGVNPYEQYF. Here the CDR3 DNA reads TGTGCCAGCAGCGTAGAGGGGGTCAATCCCTACGAGCAGTACTTC.

This chain joins TRBV7-2 and TRBJ1-6, with D possibly TRBD1 on 5 matching bases. This CDR3 region has 12 residues. Germline loops: CDR1 SGHTA, CDR2 FQGNSA. V shed 5 bases and J shed 9 bases, with 8 bases lying between them. The CDR3 reads CASSVRGSPLHF. DNA for the CDR3: TGTGCCAGCAGCGTAAGGGGTTCACCCCTCCACTTT.

The chain joins TRBV27 to TRBJ1-3; 7 bases are shared with TRBD1. The length of the CDR3 is 13 residues. Germline V gene lookup returns CDR1 MNHEY and CDR2 SMNVEV (reference sequence). J was trimmed by 4 bases and V by 5 bases; bases with no gene match: 2. CDR3 in amino acids: CASSTQGGNTIYF. The DNA for the CDR3 is TGTGCCAGCAGTACACAGGGGGGAAACACCATATATTTT.

The rearrangement uses TRBV4-2 and TRBJ2-1, with 10 bases aligning to TRBD2. With V trimmed by 1 base and J by 7 bases, 10 bases remained unmatched. Germline CDR1 is LGHNA and CDR2 is YNFKEQ. The CDR3 is 17 residues long. DNA of the CDR3: TGTGCCAGCAGCCAAGTTCCCCTAGCGGGGGTTTTGAATGAGCAGTTCTTC. Residues: CASSQVPLAGVLNEQFF.

The chain employs TRBV18 and TRBJ2-7; 8 nucleotides line up with TRBD1. Germline V lookup: CDR1 KGHSH, CDR2 LQKENI. V shed 4 bases and J 2 bases; nucleotides not matched to a gene: 4. This CDR3 region has 14 residues. The chain's CDR3 is CASSLAGGTYEQYF. For the CDR3, the DNA is TGTGCCAGCTCACTGGCAGGGGGCACCTACGAGCAGTACTTC.